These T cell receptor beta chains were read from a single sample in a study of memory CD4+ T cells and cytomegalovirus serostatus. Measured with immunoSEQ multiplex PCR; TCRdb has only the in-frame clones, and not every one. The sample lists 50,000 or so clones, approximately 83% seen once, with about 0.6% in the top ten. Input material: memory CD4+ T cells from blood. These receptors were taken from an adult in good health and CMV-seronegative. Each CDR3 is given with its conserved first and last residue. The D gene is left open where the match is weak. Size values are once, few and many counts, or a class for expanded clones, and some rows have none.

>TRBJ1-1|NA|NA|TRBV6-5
CASSSPVIAEAFF
TGTGCCAGCAGTTCACCGGTAATCGCTGAAGCTTTCTTT
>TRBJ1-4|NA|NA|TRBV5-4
CASSLGQPAPNEKLFF
TGTGCCAGCAGCTTAGGCCAGCCTGCCCCTAATGAAAAACTGTTTTTT
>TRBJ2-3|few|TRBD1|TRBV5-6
CASSFRGLSDTQYF
TGTGCCAGCAGCTTCAGGGGGCTGTCAGATACGCAGTATTTT
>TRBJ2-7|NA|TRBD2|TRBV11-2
CASSSSTSGGASLVYEQYF
TGTGCCAGCAGCTCTTCAACTAGCGGGGGGGCCTCGCTAGTTTACGAGCAGTACTTC
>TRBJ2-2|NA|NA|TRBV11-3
CASSRNSGAGELFF
TGTGCCAGCAGCCGTAATTCCGGCGCCGGGGAGCTGTTTTTT
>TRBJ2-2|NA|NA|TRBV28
CASSTGQNTGELFF
TGTGCCAGCAGTACCGGACAGAACACCGGGGAGCTGTTTTTT
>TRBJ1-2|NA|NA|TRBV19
CASSLQSNYGYTF
TGTGCCAGTAGCTTACAGAGTAACTATGGCTACACCTTC
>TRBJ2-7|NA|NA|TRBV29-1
CSVCHAVGTPQYF
TGCAGCGTTTGCCATGCTGTGGGGACTCCGCAGTACTTC
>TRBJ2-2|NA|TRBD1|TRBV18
CASSLHGTGNSGELFF
TGTGCCAGCTCACTCCACGGGACAGGGAACTCCGGGGAGCTGTTTTTT
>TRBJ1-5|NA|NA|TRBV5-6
CASSFRYRNQPQHF
TGTGCCAGCAGCTTTCGCTACAGAAATCAGCCCCAGCATTTT
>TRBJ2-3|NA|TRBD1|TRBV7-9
CASSPYTGATDTQYF
TGTGCCAGCAGCCCTTACACAGGGGCGACAGATACGCAGTATTTT
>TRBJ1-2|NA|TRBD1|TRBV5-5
CASSPKHADRVANYGYTF
TGTGCCAGCAGCCCCAAACACGCAGACAGGGTAGCTAACTATGGCTACACCTTC
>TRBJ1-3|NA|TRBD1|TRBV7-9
CASSRTGSSGNTIYF
TGTGCCAGCAGTCGGACAGGTAGCTCTGGAAACACCATATATTTT
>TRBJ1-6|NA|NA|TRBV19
CASTGQPNSPLHF
TGTGCCAGTACCGGACAGCCCAATTCACCCCTCCACTTT
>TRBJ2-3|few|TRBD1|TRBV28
CASRQDRGRTQYF
TGTGCCAGCAGACAAGACAGGGGGCGTACGCAGTATTTT
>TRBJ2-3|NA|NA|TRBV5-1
CASSYGGTDTQYF
TGCGCCAGCAGCTATGGTGGCACAGATACGCAGTATTTT
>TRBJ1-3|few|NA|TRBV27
CASSRHGPSGNTIYF
TGTGCCAGCAGTCGCCACGGTCCTTCTGGAAACACCATATATTTT
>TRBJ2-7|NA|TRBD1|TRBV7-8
CASSLWTGSYEQYF
TGTGCCAGCAGCCTATGGACAGGGAGCTACGAGCAGTACTTC
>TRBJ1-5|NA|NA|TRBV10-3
CAISEAGSGNQPQHF
TGTGCCATCAGTGAGGCTGGATCTGGCAATCAGCCCCAGCATTTT
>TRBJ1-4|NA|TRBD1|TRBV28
CASRIPGQSNEKLFF
TGTGCCAGCAGAATCCCGGGACAGTCTAATGAAAAACTGTTTTTT
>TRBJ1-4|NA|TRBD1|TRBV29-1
CSAGQGLNEKLFF
TGCAGCGCAGGACAGGGACTGAATGAAAAACTGTTTTTT
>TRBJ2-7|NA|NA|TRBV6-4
CASSDPWGRGFSHEQYF
TGTGCCAGCAGTGACCCCTGGGGCAGGGGCTTTTCTCACGAGCAGTACTTC